The sequence of this T cell receptor beta chain was determined in a study of cytomegalovirus exposure and HLA in healthy donors. Germline V lookup: CDR1 MGHRA, CDR2 YSYEKL. The CDR3 has 17 amino acids. The V and J ends lost 2 bases and 2 bases, in that order; junction bases with no gene match: 10. PCR used 60 Vbeta primers and 13 Jbeta primers. Produced via immunoSEQ multiplex PCR; TCRdb's table is partial and in-frame only. The sample lists about 110,000 clones, 65% to 85% occurring once. The clonotype was recovered from a man in his late teens or twenties in good health and CMV-seronegative. Sequencing was done on a sample of PBMCs. The V call is TRBV4-1, the J call TRBJ2-3; TRBD2 matches 7 bases. The CDR3 sequence is CASSQIGTIFLTDTQYF. The CDR3 region has the DNA TGCGCCAGCAGCCAAATCGGGACTATCTTTCTCACAGATACGCAGTATTTT.